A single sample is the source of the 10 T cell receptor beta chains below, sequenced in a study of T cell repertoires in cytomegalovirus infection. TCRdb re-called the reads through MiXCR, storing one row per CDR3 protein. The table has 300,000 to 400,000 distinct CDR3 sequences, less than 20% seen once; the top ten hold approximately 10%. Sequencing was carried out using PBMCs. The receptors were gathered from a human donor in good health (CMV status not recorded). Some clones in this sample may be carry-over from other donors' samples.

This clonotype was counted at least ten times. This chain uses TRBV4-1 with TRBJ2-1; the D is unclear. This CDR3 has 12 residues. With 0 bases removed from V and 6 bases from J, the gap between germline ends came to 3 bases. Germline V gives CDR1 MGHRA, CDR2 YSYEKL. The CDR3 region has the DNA TGCGCCAGCAGCCAAGAACGCAATGAGCAGTTCTTC. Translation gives CASSQERNEQFF.

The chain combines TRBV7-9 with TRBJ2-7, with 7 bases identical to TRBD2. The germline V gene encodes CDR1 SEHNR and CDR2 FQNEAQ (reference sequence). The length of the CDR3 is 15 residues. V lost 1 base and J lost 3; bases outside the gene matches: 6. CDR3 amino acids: CASSLGGGLGYEQYF. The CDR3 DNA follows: TGTGCCAGCAGCTTAGGGGGGGGTTTGGGCTACGAGCAGTACTTC.

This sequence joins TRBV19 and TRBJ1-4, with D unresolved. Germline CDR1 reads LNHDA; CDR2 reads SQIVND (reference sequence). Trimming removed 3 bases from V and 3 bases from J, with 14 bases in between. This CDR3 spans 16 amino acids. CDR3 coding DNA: TGTGCCAGTAGTATCGGAGGGCAGGCTTCTAATGAAAAACTGTTTTTT. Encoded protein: CASSIGGQASNEKLFF.

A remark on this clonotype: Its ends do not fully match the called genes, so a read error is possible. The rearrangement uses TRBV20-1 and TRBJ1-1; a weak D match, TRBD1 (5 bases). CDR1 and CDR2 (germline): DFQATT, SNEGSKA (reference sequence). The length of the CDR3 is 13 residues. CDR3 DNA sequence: TGCAGTGCTGTAGGAGTGGGGGGATTTGAAGCTTCCTTT. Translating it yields CSAVGVGGFEASF.

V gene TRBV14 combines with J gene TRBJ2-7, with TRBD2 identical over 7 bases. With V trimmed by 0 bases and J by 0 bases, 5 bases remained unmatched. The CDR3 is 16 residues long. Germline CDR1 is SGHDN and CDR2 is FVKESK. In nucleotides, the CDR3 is TGTGCCAGCAGCCAAGATAGTTGGACTAGCTCCTACGAGCAGTACTTC. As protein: CASSQDSWTSSYEQYF.

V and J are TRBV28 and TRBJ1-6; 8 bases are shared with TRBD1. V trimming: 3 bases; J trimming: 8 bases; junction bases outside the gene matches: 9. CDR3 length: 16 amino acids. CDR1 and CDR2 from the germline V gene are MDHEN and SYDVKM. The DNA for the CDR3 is TGTGCCAGCAGTTTTGGCAGGGGGCGCCTTGATTCACCCCTCCACTTT. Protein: CASSFGRGRLDSPLHF.

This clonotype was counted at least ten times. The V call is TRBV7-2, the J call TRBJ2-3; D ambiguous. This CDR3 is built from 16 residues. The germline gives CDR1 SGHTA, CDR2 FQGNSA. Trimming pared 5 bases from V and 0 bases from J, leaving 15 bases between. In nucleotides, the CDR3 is TGTGCCAGCAGCGCCTTGTGGAGCCTGAGCACAGATACGCAGTATTTT. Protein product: CASSALWSLSTDTQYF.

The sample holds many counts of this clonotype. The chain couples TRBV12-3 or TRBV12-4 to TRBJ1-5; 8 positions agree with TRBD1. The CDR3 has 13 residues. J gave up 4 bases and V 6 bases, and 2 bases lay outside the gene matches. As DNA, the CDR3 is TGTGCCAGCAGAGGGACAGGAAATCAGCCCCAGCATTTT. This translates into CASRGTGNQPQHF.

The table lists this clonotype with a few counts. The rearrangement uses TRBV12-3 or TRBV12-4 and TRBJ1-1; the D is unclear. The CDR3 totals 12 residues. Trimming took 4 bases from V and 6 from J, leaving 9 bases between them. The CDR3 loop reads CASSWTAAEAFF. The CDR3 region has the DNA TGTGCCAGCAGTTGGACTGCGGCTGAAGCTTTCTTT.

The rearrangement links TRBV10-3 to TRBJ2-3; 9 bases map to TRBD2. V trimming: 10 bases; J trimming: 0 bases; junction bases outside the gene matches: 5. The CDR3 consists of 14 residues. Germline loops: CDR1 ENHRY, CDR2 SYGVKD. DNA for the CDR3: TGTGCCACCTTAGCGGGAGTAAGCACAGATACGCAGTATTTT. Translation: CATLAGVSTDTQYF.